The sequence of this T cell receptor (beta chain) was determined in a study of immune evolution from preneoplasia to lung adenocarcinoma. Broader study findings: Normal lung had highest clonality; later lesions appeared denser, more diverse.

Repertoires were generated with immunoSEQ multiplex PCR, while TCRdb's copy carries only in-frame clones and drops some. The sample consists of several thousand clones, under 80% of them appearing once. Patients had resection in Japan or China between the mid-2010s and the late 2010s. Histologic diagnosis was independently verified by two lung pathologists. Macro-dissection enriched premalignant or tumor cells before nucleic acid extraction. This clone appeared once. Its antigen is not identified. Sequencing used FFPE minimally invasive lung adenocarcinoma tissue. This TCR came from a person aged 70 to 85 with lung adenocarcinoma.

The CDR3 sequence: CASSARRGNYGYTF. CDR3 bases: TGTGCCAGCAGCGCCCGCCGGGGAAACTATGGCTACACCTTC. This rearrangement joins TRBV5-4 to TRBJ1-2, with no clear D. The V gene lost 4 bases and the J gene lost 2 bases, with 12 bases spanning the gap. This CDR3 has 14 residues. Germline CDR1 and CDR2: SGHNT and YYREEE (reference sequence).